This T cell receptor (beta chain) was found in a study of blood T cell repertoires in COVID-19. Study background: The United States, Italy and Spain were the sources of the acute and convalescent COVID-19 samples. Sources were T cells, B-cell-depleted T cells, or PBMCs; the material itself was cDNA or gDNA.

This clone has just one count. Authors' methods: The authors estimated nucleated cell counts from reference gene primer amplification. Generated by immunoSEQ multiplex PCR, the TCRdb table keeps only in-frame clones and is missing some. V and J calls and clone size are those listed in that table; D and trimming were worked out from the DNA. The data contain about 250,000 clones, roughly 84% of them seen just once; the ten biggest clones take up around 4%. Germline-derived CDR1 and CDR2 are KGHSH and LQKENI. Deletions cut 0 bases from V and 2 bases from J, with 8 bases between. The length of the CDR3 is 15 residues.

V gene TRBV18 combines with J gene TRBJ2-4; D is unclear. This sequence originates from a man between 50 and 59 years old with active or convalescent COVID-19. Sequencing used peripheral blood. The DNA for the CDR3 is TGTGCCAGCTCACCACCTCAGGCATCCAAAAACATTCAGTACTTC. Protein product: CASSPPQASKNIQYF.